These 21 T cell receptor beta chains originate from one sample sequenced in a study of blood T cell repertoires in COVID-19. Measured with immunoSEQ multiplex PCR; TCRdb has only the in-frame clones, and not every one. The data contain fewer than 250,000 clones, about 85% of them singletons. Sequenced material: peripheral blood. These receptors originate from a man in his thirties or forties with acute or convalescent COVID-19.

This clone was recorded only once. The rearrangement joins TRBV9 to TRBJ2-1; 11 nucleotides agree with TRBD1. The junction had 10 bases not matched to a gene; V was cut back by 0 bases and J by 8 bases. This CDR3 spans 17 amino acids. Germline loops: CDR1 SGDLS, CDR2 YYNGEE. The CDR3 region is CASSVVGQGASSDEQFF. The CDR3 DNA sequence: TGTGCCAGCAGCGTAGTAGGACAGGGGGCAAGTTCGGATGAGCAGTTCTTC.

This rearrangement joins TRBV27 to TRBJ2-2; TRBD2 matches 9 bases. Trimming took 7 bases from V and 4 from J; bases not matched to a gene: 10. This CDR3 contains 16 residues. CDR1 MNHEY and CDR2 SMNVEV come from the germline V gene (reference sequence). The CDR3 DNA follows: TGTGCCAGCACCAACTCACTAGCGGGCTTCACCGGGGAGCTGTTTTTT. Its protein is CASTNSLAGFTGELFF.

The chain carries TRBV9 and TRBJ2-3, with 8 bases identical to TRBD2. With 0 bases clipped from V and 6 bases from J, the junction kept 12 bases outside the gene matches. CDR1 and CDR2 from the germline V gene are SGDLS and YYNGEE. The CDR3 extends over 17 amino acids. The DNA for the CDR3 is TGTGCCAGCAGCGTAGAGGCCGCGGGAGGCCCAGGGGATACGCAGTATTTT. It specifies CASSVEAAGGPGDTQYF.

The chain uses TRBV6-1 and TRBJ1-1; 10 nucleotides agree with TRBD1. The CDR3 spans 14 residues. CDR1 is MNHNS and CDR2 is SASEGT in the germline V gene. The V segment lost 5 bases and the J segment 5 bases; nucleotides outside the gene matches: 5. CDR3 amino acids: CASSPGQGRTEAFF. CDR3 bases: TGTGCCAGCAGTCCGGGACAGGGGAGGACTGAAGCTTTCTTT.

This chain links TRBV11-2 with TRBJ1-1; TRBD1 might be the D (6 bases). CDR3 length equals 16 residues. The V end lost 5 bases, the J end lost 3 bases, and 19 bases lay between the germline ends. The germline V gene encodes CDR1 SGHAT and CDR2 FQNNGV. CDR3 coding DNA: TGTGCCAGCAGCCTTAATCAGGGGTTCGGGCACACTGAAGCTTTCTTT. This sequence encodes CASSLNQGFGHTEAFF.

The CDR3: CASSISAGSADTQYF. CDR3 nucleotide sequence: TGTGCCAGTAGTATTAGCGCTGGGTCGGCAGATACGCAGTATTTT. The V call is TRBV19, the J call TRBJ2-3; maybe TRBD2 (5 bases). The CDR3 spans 15 residues. V lost 3 bases to trimming and J lost 4 bases, with 14 bases between them. Germline V lookup: CDR1 LNHDA, CDR2 SQIVND (reference sequence).

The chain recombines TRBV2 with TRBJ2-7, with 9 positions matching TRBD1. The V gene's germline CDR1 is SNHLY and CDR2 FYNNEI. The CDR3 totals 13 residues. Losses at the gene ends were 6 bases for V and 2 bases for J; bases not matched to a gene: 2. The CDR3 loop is CASSGQGTYEQYF. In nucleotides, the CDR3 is TGTGCCAGCAGCGGACAGGGGACCTACGAGCAGTACTTC.

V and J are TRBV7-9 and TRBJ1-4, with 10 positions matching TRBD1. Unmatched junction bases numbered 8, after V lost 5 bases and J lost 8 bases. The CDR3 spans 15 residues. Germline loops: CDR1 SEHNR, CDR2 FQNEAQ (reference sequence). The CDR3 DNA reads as TGTGCCAGCAGCGAGCGACAGGGGGCGAGGGAAAAACTGTTTTTT. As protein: CASSERQGAREKLFF.

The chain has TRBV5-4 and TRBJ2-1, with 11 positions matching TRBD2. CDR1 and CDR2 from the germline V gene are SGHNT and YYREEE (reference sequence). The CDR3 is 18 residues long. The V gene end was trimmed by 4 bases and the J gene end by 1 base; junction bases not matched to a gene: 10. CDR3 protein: CASSPGTSGGGSYNEQFF. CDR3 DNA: TGTGCCAGCAGCCCCGGGACTAGCGGCGGGGGTTCCTACAATGAGCAGTTCTTC. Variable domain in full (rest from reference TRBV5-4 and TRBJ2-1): ETGVTQSPTHLIKTRGQQVTLRCSSQSGHNTVSWYQQALGQGPQFIFQYYREEENGRGNFPPRFSGLQFPNYSSELNVNALELDDSALYLCASSPGTSGGGSYNEQFFGPGTRLTVL.

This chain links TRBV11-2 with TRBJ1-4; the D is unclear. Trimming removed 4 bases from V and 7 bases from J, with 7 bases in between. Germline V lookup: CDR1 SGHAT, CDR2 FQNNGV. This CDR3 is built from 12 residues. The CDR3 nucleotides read TGTGCCAGCAGCTCACTAGGTGAAAAACTGTTTTTT. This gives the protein CASSSLGEKLFF.

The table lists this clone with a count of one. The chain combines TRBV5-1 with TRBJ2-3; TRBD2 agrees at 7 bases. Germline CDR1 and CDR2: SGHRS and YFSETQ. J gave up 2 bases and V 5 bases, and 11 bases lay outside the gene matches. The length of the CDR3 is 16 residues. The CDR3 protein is CASRKSGTTITDTQYF. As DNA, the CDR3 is TGCGCCAGCAGAAAATCCGGGACTACAATCACAGATACGCAGTATTTT.

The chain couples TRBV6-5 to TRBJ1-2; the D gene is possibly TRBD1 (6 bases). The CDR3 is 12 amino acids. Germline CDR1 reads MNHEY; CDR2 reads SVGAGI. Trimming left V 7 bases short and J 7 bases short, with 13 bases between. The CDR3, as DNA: TGTGCCAGCAAAAAGACAGGTGCTGGCTACACCTTC. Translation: CASKKTGAGYTF.

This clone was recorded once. CDR3 nucleotides: TGTGCCAGCACCCCCCTGAGAACTAGCACAGATACGCAGTATTTT. This gives the protein CASTPLRTSTDTQYF. The genes are TRBV5-6 and TRBJ2-3; D is unclear. The CDR3 consists of 15 residues. In germline, CDR1 is SGHDT, CDR2 YYEEEE. V dropped 6 bases and J dropped 0 bases, with 14 bases sitting between them.

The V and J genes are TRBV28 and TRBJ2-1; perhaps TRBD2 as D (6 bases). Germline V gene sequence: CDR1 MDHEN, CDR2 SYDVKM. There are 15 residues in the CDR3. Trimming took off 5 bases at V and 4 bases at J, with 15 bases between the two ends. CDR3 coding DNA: TGTGCCAGCAGTCCCGCGGGGCCAGTTTACAATGAGCAGTTCTTC. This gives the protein CASSPAGPVYNEQFF.

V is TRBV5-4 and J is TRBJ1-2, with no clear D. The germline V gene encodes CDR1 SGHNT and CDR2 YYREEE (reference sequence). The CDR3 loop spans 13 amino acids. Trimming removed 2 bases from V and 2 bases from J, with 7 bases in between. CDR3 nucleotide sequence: TGTGCCAGCAGCTTCCCGGGGAACTATGGCTACACCTTC. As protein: CASSFPGNYGYTF. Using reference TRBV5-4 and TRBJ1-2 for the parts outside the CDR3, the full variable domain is ETGVTQSPTHLIKTRGQQVTLRCSSQSGHNTVSWYQQALGQGPQFIFQYYREEENGRGNFPPRFSGLQFPNYSSELNVNALELDDSALYLCASSFPGNYGYTFGSGTRLTVV.

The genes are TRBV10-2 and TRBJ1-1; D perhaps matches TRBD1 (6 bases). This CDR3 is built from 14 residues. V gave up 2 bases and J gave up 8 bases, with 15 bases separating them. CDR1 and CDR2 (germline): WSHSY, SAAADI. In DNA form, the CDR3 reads TGCGCCAGCAGTGAGCTCAGGGGCCGGGGCGAAGCTTTCTTT. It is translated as CASSELRGRGEAFF.

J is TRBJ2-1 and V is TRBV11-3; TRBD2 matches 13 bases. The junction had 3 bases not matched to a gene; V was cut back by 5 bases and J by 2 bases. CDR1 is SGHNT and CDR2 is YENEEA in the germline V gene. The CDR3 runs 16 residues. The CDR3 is CASSVTSGRTYNEQFF. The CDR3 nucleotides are TGTGCCAGCAGCGTGACTAGCGGGAGGACCTACAATGAGCAGTTCTTC.

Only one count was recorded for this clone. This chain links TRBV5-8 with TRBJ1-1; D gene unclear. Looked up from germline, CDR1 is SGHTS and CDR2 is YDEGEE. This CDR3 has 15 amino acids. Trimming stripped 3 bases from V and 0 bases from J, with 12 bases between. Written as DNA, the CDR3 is TGTGCCAGCAGCTCCTTAAGCAGGATGAACACTGAAGCTTTCTTT. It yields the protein CASSSLSRMNTEAFF.

The CDR3 protein is CASSPRRGGSIRAETQYF. The DNA for the CDR3 is TGTGCCAGCAGCCCTCGTCGGGGGGGATCAATTAGGGCAGAGACCCAGTACTTC. The chain joins TRBV13 to TRBJ2-5; 8 bases agree with TRBD2. Germline CDR1 and CDR2: PRHDT and FYEKMQ (reference sequence). CDR3 size: 18 residues. The J segment lost 4 bases and the V segment lost 5 bases, leaving 18 bases of the junction unmatched.

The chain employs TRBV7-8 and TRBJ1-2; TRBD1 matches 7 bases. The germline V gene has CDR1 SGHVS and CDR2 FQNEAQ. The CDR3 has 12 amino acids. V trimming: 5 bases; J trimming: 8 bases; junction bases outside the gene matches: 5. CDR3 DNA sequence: TGTGCCAGCAGCCCCAGGGGGAAGGGCTACACCTTC. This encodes CASSPRGKGYTF. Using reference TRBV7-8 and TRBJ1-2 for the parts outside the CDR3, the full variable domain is GAGVSQSPRYKVAKRGQDVALRCDPISGHVSLFWYQQALGQGPEFLTYFQNEAQLDKSGLPSDRFFAERPEGSVSTLKIQRTQQEDSAVYLCASSPRGKGYTFGSGTRLTVV.

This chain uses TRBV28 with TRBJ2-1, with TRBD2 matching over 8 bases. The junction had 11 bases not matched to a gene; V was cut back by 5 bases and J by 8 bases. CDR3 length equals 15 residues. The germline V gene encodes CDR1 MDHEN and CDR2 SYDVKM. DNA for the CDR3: TGTGCCAGCAGTACCCCCAGCGGGGGACCGCATGAGCAGTTCTTC. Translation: CASSTPSGGPHEQFF. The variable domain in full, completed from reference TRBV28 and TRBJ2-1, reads DVKVTQSSRYLVKRTGEKVFLECVQDMDHENMFWYRQDPGLGLRLIYFSYDVKMKEKGDIPEGYSVSREKKERFSLILESASTNQTSMYLCASSTPSGGPHEQFFGPGTRLTVL.